Below, one TCR beta chain is given with its context. The CDR3 runs to 17 residues. From germline, CDR1 is LGHNA and CDR2 YNFKEQ. Trimming shortened V by 4 bases and J by 0 bases, and 17 bases separated the two germline ends. Some clones are missing from TCRdb's copy, which holds only in-frame ones; the method was immunoSEQ multiplex PCR. This sample has approximately 6,400 clones, with around four fifths found just once. The data are from a study of T cell clonotyping in hematopoietic cell transplantation. The receptor's source is a male patient aged 70 to 80 who had an allogeneic stem cell transplant from an unrelated donor, so T cells may come from the graft donor. Some clones in this sample may be carry-over from other donors' samples. The V call is TRBV4-2, the J call TRBJ2-3; tentative D call: TRBD2 (6 bases). Sample: peripheral blood mononuclear cells, taken 180 days after allogeneic stem cell transplant. CDR3 in DNA: TGTGCCAGCAGCCCCCGCCCGGATAGCGGAAGCACAGATACGCAGTATTTT. This sequence encodes CASSPRPDSGSTDTQYF.